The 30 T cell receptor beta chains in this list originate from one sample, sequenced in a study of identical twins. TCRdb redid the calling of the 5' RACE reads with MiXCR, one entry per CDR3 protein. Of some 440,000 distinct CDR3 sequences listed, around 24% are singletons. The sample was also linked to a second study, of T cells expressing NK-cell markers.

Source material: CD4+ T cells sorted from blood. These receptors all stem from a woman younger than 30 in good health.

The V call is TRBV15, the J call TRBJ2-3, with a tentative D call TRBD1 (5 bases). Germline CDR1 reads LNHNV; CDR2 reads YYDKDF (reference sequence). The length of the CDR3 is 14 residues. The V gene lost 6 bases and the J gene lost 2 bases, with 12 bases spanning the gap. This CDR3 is CATRTTVNTDTQYF. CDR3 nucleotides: TGTGCCACCAGAACGACAGTAAACACAGATACGCAGTATTTT.

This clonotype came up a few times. The CDR3 region is CSARGRGQPQHF. The CDR3 bases are TGCAGTGCTAGGGGACGCGGGCAGCCCCAGCATTTT. The genes are TRBV20-1 and TRBJ1-5; weak D call: TRBD1 (5 bases). The CDR3 sequence is 12 residues long. Trimming took off 3 bases at V and 7 bases at J, with 10 bases between the two ends. Germline assignment: CDR1 DFQATT and CDR2 SNEGSKA (reference sequence).

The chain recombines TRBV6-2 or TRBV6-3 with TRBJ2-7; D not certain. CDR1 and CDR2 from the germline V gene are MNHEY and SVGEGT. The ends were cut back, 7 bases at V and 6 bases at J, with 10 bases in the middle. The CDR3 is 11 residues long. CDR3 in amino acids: CASTDHLEQYF. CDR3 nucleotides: TGTGCCAGCACCGACCACCTCGAGCAGTACTTC.

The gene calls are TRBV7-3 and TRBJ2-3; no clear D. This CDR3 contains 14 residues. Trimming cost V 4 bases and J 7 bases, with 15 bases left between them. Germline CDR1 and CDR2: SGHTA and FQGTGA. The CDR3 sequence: CASSSTPLVHTQYF. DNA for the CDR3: TGTGCCAGCAGCTCCACACCACTTGTACATACGCAGTATTTT.

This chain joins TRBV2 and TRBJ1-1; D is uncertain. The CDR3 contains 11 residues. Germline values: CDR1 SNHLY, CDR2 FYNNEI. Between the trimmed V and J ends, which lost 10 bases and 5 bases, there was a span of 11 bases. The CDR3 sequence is CAIQGRTEAFF. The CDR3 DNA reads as TGTGCCATCCAAGGGCGGACTGAAGCTTTCTTT.

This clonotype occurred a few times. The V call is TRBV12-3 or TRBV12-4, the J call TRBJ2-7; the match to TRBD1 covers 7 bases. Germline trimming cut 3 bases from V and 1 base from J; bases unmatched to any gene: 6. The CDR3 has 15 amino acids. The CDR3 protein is CASSFGQGVSYEQYF. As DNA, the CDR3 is TGTGCCAGCAGTTTTGGGCAGGGGGTTTCCTACGAGCAGTACTTC.

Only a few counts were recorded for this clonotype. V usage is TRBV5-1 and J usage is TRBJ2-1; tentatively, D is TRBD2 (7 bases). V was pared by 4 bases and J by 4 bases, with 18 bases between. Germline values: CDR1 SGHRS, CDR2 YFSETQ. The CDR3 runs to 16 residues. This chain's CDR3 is CASSLGGLAEYNEQFF. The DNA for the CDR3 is TGCGCCAGCAGCCTTGGGGGGCTAGCGGAATACAATGAGCAGTTCTTC.

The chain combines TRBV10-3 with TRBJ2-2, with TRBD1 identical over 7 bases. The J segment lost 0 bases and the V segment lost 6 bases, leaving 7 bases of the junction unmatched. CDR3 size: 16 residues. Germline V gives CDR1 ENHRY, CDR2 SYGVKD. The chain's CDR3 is CAISETGAANTGELFF. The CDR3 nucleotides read TGTGCCATCAGCGAAACAGGGGCAGCGAACACCGGGGAGCTGTTTTTT.

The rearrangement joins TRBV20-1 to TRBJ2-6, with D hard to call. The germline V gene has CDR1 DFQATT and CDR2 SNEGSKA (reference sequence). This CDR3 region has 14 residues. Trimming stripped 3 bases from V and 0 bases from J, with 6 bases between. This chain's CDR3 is CSARANSGANVLTF. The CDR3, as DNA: TGCAGTGCTAGGGCAAACTCTGGGGCCAACGTCCTGACTTTC.

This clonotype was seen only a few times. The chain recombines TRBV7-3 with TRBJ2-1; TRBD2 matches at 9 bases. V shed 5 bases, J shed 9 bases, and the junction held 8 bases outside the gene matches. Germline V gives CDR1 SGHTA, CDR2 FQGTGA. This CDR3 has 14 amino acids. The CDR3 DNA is TGTGCCAGCAGCCCCCAGCGGGGGGACGGTGAGCAGTTCTTC. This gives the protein CASSPQRGDGEQFF.

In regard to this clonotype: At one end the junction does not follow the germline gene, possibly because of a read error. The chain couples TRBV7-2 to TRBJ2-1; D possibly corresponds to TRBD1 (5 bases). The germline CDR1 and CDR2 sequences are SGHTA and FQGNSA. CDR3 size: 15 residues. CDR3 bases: TGTGCCAGCACCTTAGTATCTGTCCAGGGTTTCGAGCAGTTCTTC. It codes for CASTLVSVQGFEQFF.

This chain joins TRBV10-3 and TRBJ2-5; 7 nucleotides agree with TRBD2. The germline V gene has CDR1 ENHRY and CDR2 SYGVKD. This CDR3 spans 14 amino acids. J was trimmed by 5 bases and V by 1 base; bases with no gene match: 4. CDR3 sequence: CAISEFGGEETQYF. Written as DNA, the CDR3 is TGTGCCATCAGTGAGTTTGGGGGGGAGGAGACCCAGTACTTC.

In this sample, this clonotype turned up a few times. The CDR3 DNA reads as TGCGCCAGCAGACCGACTAGCGCGTACGAGCAGTACTTC. Translation: CASRPTSAYEQYF. The rearrangement links TRBV5-1 to TRBJ2-7; 8 bases line up with TRBD2. Losses at the gene ends were 5 bases for V and 4 bases for J; bases not matched to a gene: 5. The CDR3 has 13 residues. Germline V gene sequence: CDR1 SGHRS, CDR2 YFSETQ.

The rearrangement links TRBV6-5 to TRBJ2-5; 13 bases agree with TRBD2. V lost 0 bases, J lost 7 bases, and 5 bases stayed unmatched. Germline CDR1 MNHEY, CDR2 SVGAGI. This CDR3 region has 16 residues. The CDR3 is CASSYSGTSGTTTQYF. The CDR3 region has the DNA TGTGCCAGCAGTTACTCAGGGACTAGCGGGACGACGACCCAGTACTTC.

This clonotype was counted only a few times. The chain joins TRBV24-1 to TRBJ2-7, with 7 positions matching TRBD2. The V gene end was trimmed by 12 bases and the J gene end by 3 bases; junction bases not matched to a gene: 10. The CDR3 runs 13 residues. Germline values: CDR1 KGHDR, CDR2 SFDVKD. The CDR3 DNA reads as TGTGCCGCCCGTTTCGGACTAGACTACGAGCAGTACTTC. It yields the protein CAARFGLDYEQYF.

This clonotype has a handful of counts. The CDR3 protein is CASSVDSGEDTQYF. CDR3 sequence (DNA): TGTGCCAGCAGCGTAGATAGCGGGGAAGATACGCAGTATTTT. The V and J genes are TRBV9 and TRBJ2-3, with 8 bases aligning to TRBD2. This CDR3 contains 14 residues. The junction had 2 bases not matched to a gene; V was cut back by 0 bases and J by 5 bases. Germline-derived CDR1 and CDR2 are SGDLS and YYNGEE.

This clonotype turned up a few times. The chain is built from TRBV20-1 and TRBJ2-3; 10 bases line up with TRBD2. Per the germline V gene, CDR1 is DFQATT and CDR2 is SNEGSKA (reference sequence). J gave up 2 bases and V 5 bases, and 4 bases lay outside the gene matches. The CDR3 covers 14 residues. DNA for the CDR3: TGCAGTGCTTTAGCGGGAGGCTTCACAGATACGCAGTATTTT. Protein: CSALAGGFTDTQYF.

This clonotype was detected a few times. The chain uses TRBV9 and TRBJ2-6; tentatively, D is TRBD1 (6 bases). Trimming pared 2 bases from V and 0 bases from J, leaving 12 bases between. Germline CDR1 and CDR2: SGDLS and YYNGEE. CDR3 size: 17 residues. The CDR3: CASSVSGANSGANVLTF. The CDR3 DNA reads TGTGCCAGCAGCGTTTCAGGGGCCAACTCTGGGGCCAACGTCCTGACTTTC.

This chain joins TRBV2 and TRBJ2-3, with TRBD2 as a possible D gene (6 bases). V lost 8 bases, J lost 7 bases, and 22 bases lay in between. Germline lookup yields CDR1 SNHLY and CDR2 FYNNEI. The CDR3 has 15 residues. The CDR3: CASCQRPGGGYTQYF. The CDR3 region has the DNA TGTGCCAGCTGCCAGCGGCCCGGGGGTGGGTATACGCAGTATTTT.

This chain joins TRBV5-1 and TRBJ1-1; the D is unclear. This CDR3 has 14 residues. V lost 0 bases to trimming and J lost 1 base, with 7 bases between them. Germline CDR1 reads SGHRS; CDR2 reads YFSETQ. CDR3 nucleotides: TGCGCCAGCAGCTTGGGACCTACGAACACTGAAGCTTTCTTT. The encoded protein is CASSLGPTNTEAFF.

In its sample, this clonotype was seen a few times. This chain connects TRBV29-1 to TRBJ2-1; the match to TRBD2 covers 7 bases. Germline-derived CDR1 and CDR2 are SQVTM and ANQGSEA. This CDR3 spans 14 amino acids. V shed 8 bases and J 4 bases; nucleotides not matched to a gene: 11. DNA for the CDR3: TGCAGCTACAGGCGGCGGGGGTTTTACAATGAGCAGTTCTTC. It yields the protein CSYRRRGFYNEQFF.

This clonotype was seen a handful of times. This CDR3 reads CASSPLTQLGLAGPYEQYF. In DNA, the CDR3 is TGTGCCAGCTCACCTCTAACTCAACTCGGACTAGCGGGACCCTACGAGCAGTACTTC. The V gene is TRBV18, the J gene TRBJ2-7, with 12 bases matching TRBD2. V lost 3 bases and J lost 2; bases outside the gene matches: 14. The CDR3 loop spans 19 amino acids. In germline, CDR1 is KGHSH, CDR2 LQKENI.

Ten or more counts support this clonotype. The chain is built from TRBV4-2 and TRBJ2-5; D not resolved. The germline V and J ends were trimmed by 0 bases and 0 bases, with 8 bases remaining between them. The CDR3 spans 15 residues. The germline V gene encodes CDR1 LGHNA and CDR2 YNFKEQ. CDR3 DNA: TGTGCCAGCAGCCAAGATCTAACGCACCAAGAGACCCAGTACTTC. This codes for CASSQDLTHQETQYF.

CDR3 residues: CATSDGTRAAGYTF. CDR3 nucleotides: TGTGCCACCAGTGATGGGACCAGGGCCGCTGGCTACACCTTC. The J gene is TRBJ1-2, the V gene TRBV24-1; maybe TRBD1 (5 bases). Germline V CDR1 and CDR2: KGHDR, SFDVKD. The CDR3 runs 14 residues. V lost 3 bases, J lost 7 bases, and 14 bases lay in between.

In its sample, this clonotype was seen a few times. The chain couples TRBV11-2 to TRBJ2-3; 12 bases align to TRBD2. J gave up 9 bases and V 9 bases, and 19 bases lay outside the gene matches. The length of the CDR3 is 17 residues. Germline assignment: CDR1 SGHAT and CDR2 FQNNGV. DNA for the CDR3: TGTGCCAGTGGAAGGGGTCCGACTAGCGGGAGAGTTGGGACGCAGTATTTT. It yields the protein CASGRGPTSGRVGTQYF.

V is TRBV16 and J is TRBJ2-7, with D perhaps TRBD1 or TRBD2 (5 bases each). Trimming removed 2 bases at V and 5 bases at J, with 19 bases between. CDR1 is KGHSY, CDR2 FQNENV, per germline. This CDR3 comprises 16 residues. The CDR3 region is CASSQEGRGRGDEQYF. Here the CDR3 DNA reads TGTGCCAGCAGCCAAGAGGGGCGAGGGAGAGGAGACGAGCAGTACTTC.

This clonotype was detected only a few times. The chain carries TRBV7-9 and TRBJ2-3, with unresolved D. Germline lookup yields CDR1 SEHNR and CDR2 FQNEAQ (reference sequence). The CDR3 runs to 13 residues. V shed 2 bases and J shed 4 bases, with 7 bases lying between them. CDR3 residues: CASSLYGADTQYF. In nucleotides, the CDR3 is TGTGCCAGCAGCTTATACGGCGCAGATACGCAGTATTTT.

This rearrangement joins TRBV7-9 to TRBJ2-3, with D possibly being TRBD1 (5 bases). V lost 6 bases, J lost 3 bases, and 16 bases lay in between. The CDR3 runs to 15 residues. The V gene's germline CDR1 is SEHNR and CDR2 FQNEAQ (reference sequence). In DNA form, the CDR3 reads TGTGCCAGCAGTCTGCACAGGAGCTCGACAGATACGCAGTATTTT. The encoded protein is CASSLHRSSTDTQYF. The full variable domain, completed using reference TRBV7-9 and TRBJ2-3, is DTGVSQNPRHKITKRGQNVTFRCDPISEHNRLYWYRQTLGQGPEFLTYFQNEAQLEKSRLLSDRFSAERPKGSFSTLEIQRTEQGDSAMYLCASSLHRSSTDTQYFGPGTRLTVL.

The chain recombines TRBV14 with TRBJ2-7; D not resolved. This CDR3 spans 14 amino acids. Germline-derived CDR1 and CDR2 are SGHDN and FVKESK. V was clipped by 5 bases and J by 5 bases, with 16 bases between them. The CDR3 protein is CASSEFKWSDEQYF. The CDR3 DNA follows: TGTGCCAGCAGCGAATTTAAGTGGTCGGACGAGCAGTACTTC.

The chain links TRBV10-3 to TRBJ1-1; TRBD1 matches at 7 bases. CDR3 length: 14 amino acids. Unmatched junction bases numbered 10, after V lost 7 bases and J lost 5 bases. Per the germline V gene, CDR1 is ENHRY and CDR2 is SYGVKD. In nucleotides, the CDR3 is TGTGCCATCACCGCGACAGGGACGCTGACTGAAGCTTTCTTT. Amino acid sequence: CAITATGTLTEAFF.